This T cell receptor beta chain was profiled in a study of regulatory T cells in long-lasting Graves disease. Study-wide findings and caveats: New patients shared 970 or so public clonotypes, and persistent patients shared more, with around 2,600.

Library construction for TCR beta used iRepertoire HTBI primers and Arm-PCR of CDR3 regions. TCRdb reprocessed the multiplex PCR reads via MiXCR and lists one record per CDR3 protein. The sample lists hundreds of thousands of distinct CDR3 sequences, around 21% occurring once. Comment on this clonotype: Its cognate antigen is unknown.

Time point denoted: persistent/refractory GD, antithyroid drugs over 5 years with positive TRAb. With RNA extracted from PBMCs as input, the TCR library was made. V lost 0 bases to trimming and J lost 2 bases, with 5 bases between them. The CDR3 consists of 14 residues. Per the germline V gene, CDR1 is MGHRA and CDR2 is YSYEKL. Specimen: peripheral blood mononuclear cells (PBMCs), collected when the disease was refractory, from a patient treated with antithyroid drugs. This sequence originates from a female donor with Graves disease. V gene TRBV4-1 combines with J gene TRBJ1-5; D unclear. This CDR3 is CASSQDPRNQPQHF. CDR3 bases: TGCGCCAGCAGCCAAGATCCGCGCAATCAGCCCCAGCATTTT.